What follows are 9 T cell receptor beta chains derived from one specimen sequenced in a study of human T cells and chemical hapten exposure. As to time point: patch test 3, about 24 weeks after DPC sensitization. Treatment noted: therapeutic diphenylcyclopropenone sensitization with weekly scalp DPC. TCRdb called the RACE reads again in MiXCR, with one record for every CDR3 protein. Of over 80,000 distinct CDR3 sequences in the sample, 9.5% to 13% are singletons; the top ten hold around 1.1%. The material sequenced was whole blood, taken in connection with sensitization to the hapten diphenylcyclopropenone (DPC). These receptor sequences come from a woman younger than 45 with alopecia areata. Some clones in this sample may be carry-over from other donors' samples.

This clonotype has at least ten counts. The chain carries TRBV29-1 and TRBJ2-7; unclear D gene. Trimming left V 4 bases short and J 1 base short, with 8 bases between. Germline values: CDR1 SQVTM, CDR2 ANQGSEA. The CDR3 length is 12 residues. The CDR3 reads CSVVTDSYEQYV. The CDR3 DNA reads TGCAGCGTTGTCACGGATTCCTACGAGCAGTACGTC.

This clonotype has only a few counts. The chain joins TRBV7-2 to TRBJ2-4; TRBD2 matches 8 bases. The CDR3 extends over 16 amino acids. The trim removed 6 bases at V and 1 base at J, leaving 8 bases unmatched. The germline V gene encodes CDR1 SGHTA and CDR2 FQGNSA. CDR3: CASREGAGEAKNIQYF. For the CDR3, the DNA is TGTGCCAGCAGAGAAGGAGCGGGAGAGGCCAAAAACATTCAGTACTTC.

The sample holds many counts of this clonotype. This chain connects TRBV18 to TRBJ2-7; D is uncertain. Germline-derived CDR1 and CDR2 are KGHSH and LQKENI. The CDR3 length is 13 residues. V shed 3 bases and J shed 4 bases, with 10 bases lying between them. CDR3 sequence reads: CASSPMGQYEQYV. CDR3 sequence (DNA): TGTGCCAGCTCACCTATGGGTCAGTACGAGCAGTACGTC.

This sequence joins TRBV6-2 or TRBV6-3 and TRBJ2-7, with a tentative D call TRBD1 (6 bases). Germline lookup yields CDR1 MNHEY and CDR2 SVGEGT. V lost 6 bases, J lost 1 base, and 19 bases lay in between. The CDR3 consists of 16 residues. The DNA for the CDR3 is TGTGCCAGCAGGACACAGGGTTTTCCAAGGTCCTACGAGCAGTACGTC. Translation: CASRTQGFPRSYEQYV.

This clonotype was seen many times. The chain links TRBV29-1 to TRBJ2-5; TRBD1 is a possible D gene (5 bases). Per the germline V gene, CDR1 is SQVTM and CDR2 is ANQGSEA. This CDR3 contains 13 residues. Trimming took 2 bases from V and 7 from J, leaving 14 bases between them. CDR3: CSVELHSTGTQYF. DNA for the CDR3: TGCAGCGTTGAACTGCACAGTACAGGGACCCAGTACTTC.

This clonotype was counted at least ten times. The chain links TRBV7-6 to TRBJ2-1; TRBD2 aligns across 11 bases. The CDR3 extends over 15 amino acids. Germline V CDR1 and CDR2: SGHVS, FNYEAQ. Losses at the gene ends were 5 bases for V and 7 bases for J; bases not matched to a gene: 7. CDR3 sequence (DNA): TGTGCCAGCAGCCCCACTAGCGGGGGCGTAAATGAGCAGTTCTTC. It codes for CASSPTSGGVNEQFF.

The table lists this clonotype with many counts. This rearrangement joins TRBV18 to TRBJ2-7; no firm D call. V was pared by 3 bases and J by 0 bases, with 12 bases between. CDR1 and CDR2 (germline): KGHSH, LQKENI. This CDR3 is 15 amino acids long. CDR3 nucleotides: TGTGCCAGCTCACCCGACCGGCAGAGCTCCTACGAGCAGTACTTC. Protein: CASSPDRQSSYEQYF. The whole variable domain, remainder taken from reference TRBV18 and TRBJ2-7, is NAGVMQNPRHLVRRRGQEARLRCSPMKGHSHVYWYRQLPEEGLKFMVYLQKENIIDESGMPKERFSAEFPKEGPSILRIQQVVRGDSAAYFCASSPDRQSSYEQYFGPGTRLTVT.

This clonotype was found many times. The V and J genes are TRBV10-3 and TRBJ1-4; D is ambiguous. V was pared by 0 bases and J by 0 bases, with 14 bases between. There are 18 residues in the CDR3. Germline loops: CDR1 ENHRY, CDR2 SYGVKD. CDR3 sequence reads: CAISESNRVSATNEKLFF. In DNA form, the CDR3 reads TGTGCCATCAGTGAGTCGAATCGAGTCAGTGCAACTAATGAAAAACTGTTTTTT.

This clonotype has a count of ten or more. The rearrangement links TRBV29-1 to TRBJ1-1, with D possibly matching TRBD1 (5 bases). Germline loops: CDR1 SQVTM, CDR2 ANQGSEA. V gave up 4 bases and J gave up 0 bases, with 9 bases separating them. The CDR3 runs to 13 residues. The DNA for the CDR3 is TGCAGCGTTGGGGGCCAGCTGAACACTGAAGCTTTCTTT. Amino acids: CSVGGQLNTEAFF.